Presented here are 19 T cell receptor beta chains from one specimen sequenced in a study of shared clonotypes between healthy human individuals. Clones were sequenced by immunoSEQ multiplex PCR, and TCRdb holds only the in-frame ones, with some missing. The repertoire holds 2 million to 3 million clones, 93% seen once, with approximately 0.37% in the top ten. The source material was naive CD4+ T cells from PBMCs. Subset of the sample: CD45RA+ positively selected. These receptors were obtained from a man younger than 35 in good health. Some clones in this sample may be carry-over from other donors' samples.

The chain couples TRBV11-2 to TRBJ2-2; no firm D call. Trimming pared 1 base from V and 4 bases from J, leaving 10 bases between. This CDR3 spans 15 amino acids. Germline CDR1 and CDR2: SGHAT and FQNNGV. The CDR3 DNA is TGTGCCAGCAGCTTAGTGGTCAGCTTCACCGGGGAGCTGTTTTTT. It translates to CASSLVVSFTGELFF. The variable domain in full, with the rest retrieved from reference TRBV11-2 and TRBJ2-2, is EAGVAQSPRYKIIEKRQSVAFWCNPISGHATLYWYQQILGQGPKLLIQFQNNGVVDDSQLPKDRFSAERLKGVDSTLKIQPAKLEDSAVYLCASSLVVSFTGELFFGEGSRLTVL.

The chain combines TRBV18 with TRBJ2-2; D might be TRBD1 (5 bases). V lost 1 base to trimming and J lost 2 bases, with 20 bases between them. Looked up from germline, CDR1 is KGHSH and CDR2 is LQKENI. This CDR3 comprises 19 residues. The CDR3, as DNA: TGTGCCAGCTCACCACTCGAGAGGCAGACAAGGACAAACACCGGGGAGCTGTTTTTT. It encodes CASSPLERQTRTNTGELFF.

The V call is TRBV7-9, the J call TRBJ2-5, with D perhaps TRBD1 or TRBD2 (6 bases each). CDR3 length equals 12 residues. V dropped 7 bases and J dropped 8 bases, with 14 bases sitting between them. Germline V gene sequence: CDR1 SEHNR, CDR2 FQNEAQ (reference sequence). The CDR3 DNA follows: TGTGCCAGCACCCCCGGGGGCGGTACCCAGTACTTC. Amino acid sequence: CASTPGGGTQYF.

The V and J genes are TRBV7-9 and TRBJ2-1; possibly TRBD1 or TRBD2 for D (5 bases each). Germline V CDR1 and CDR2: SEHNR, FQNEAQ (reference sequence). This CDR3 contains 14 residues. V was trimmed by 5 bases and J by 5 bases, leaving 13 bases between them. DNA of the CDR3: TGTGCCAGCAGCCGGGGCCTTTACAACAATGAGCAGTTCTTC. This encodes CASSRGLYNNEQFF.

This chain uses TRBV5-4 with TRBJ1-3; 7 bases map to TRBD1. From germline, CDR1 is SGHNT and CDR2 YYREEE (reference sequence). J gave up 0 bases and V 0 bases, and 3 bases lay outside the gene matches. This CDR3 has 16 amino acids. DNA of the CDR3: TGTGCCAGCAGCTTGGAACCAGGGGGCTCTGGAAACACCATATATTTT. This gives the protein CASSLEPGGSGNTIYF.

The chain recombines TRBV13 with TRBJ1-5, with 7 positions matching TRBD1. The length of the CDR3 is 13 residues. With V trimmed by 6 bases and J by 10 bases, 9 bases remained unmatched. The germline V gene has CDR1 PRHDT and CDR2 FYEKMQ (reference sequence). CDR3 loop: CASSHSGTAPQHF. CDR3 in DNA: TGTGCCAGCAGTCATTCCGGGACAGCTCCCCAGCATTTT. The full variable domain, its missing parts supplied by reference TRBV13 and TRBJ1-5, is AAGVIQSPRHLIKEKRETATLKCYPIPRHDTVYWYQQGPGQDPQFLISFYEKMQSDKGSIPDRFSAQQFSDYHSELNMSSLELGDSALYFCASSHSGTAPQHFGDGTRLSIL.

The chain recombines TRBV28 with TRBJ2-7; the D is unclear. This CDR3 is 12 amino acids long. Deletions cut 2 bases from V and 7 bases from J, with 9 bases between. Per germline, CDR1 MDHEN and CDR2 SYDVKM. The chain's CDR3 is CASSLGSREQYF. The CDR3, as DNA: TGTGCCAGCAGTTTAGGGTCCCGGGAGCAGTACTTC.

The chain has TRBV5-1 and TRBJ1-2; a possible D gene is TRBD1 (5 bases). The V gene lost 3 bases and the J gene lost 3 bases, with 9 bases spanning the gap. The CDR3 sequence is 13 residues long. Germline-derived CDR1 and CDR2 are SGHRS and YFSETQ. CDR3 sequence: CASSSGPDYGYTF. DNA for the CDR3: TGCGCCAGCAGCTCGGGGCCTGACTATGGCTACACCTTC.

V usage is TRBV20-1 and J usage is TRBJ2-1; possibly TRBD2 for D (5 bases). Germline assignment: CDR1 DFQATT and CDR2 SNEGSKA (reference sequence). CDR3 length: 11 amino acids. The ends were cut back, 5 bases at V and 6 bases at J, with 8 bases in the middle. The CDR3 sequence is CSADGVNEQFF. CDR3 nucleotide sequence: TGCAGTGCTGACGGGGTCAATGAGCAGTTCTTC.

The CDR3 DNA reads as TGTGCCAGCAGTTTATGGCGGCAGGGCGGTGAGCAGTTCTTC. Translating it yields CASSLWRQGGEQFF. J is TRBJ2-1 and V is TRBV28; possible D gene TRBD1, 5 bases. CDR3 size: 14 residues. The V gene lost 0 bases and the J gene lost 9 bases, with 12 bases spanning the gap. Germline V gene sequence: CDR1 MDHEN, CDR2 SYDVKM.

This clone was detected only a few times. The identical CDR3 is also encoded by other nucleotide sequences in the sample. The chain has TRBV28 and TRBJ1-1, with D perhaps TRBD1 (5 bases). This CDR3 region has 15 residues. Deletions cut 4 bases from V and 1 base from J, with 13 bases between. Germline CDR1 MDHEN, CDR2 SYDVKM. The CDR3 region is CASSSPGQGNTEAFF. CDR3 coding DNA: TGTGCCAGCAGTTCCCCCGGCCAGGGGAACACTGAAGCTTTCTTT. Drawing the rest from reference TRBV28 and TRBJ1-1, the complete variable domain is DVKVTQSSRYLVKRTGEKVFLECVQDMDHENMFWYRQDPGLGLRLIYFSYDVKMKEKGDIPEGYSVSREKKERFSLILESASTNQTSMYLCASSSPGQGNTEAFFGQGTRLTVV.

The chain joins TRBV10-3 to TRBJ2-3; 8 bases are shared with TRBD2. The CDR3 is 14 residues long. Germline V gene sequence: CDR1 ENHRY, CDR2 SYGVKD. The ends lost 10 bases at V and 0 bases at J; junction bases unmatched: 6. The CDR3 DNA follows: TGTGCCACGATACCTAGCGGGAGCACAGATACGCAGTATTTT. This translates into CATIPSGSTDTQYF.

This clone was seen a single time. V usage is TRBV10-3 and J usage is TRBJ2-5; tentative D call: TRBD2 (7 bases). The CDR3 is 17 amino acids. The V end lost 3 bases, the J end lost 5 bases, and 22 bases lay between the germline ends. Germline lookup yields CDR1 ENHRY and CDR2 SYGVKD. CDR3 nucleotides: TGTGCCATCAGTGAACCGGGGGCGGGAGTAAGTGGTGAGACCCAGTACTTC. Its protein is CAISEPGAGVSGETQYF.

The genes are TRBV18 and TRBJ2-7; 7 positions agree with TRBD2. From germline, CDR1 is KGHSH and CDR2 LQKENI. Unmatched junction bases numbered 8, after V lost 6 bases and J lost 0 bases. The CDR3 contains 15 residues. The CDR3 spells CASSPWEGISYEQYF. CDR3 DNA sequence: TGTGCCAGCTCCCCGTGGGAGGGGATCTCCTACGAGCAGTACTTC.

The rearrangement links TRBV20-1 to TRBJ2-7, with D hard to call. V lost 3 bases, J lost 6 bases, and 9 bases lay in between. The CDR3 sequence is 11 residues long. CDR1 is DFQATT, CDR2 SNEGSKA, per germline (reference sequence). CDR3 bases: TGCAGTGCTAGTGGGTTTCTCGAGCAGTACTTC. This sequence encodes CSASGFLEQYF.

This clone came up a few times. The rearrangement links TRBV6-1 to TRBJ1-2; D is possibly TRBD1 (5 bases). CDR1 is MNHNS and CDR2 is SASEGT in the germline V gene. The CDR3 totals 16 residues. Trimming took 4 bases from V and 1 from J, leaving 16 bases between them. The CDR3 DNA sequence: TGTGCCAGCAGTGTAAACAGGCCCGCCCTTAACTATGGCTACACCTTC. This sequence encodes CASSVNRPALNYGYTF.

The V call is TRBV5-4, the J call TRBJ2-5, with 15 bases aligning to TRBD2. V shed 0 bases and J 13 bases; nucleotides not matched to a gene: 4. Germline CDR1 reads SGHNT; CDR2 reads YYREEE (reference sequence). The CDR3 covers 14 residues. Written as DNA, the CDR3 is TGTGCCAGCAGCTTGGGGACTAGCGGGAGGGGTTGGTACTTC. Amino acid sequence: CASSLGTSGRGWYF.

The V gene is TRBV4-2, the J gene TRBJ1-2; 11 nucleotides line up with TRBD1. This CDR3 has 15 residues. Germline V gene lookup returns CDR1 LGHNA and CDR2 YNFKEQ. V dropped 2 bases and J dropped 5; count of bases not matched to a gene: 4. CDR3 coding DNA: TGTGCCAGCAGCCAACCCGGACAGGGGGCGTATGGCTACACCTTC. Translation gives CASSQPGQGAYGYTF.

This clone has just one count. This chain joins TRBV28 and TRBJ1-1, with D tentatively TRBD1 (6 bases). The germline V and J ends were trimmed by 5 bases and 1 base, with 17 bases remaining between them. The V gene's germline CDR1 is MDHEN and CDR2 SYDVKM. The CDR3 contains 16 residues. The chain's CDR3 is CASSLGGGRWNTEAFF. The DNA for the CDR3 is TGTGCCAGCAGTCTGGGAGGGGGGCGTTGGAACACTGAAGCTTTCTTT.